This T cell receptor beta chain is from a study of T cell repertoires in cytomegalovirus infection. TCRdb re-called the reads with MiXCR, one entry per CDR3 protein. The profile covers hundreds of thousands of distinct CDR3 sequences, with under 40% appearing a single time and around an eighth taken by the ten largest. The V and J ends lost 3 bases and 2 bases respectively, with 8 bases between them. This CDR3 has 14 residues. This clonotype showed up many times. No antigen is known for it. The chain carries TRBV12-3 or TRBV12-4 and TRBJ2-1; no reliable D call. Sequences were derived from cultured CD8+ T cells from PBMCs, sampled from culture after CMV antigen stimulation. The TCR comes from a human donor in good health (CMV status not recorded). Some clones in this sample may be carry-over from other donors' samples. CDR3 loop: CASSFQGTYNEQFF. The CDR3 nucleotides read TGTGCCAGCAGTTTTCAAGGTACCTACAATGAGCAGTTCTTC.